This T cell receptor (beta chain) originates from a study of human T cells and chemical hapten exposure. Sample time point: patch test 3, about 24 weeks after DPC sensitization. Regarding treatment: therapeutic diphenylcyclopropenone sensitization with weekly scalp DPC. TCRdb used MiXCR to reprocess the RACE reads, holding one entry per CDR3 protein. The data contain 60,000 to 65,000 distinct CDR3 sequences, 11% of them singletons. From germline, CDR1 is MNHNY and CDR2 SVGAGI (reference sequence). This CDR3 is 16 amino acids long. Germline trimming cut 6 bases from V and 0 bases from J; bases unmatched to any gene: 5.

Source: whole blood, taken in connection with sensitization to the hapten diphenylcyclopropenone (DPC). The clonotype comes from a woman aged 25 to 39 with alopecia areata. Some clones in this sample may be carry-over from other donors' samples. V usage is TRBV6-6 and J usage is TRBJ1-3; 10 nucleotides line up with TRBD1. The CDR3 nucleotides are TGTGCCAGCAGCGGGACAGGGGCCTCCTCTGGAAACACCATATATTTT. Translated, it gives CASSGTGASSGNTIYF.